This T cell receptor beta chain is from a study of CD8 T cells in ankylosing spondylitis. Notes on the study in general: Peripheral blood samples showed relatively rare disease-linked clones, and these clones were CD8+.

This clonotype was found many times. The antigen is not known. The ends were cut back, 3 bases at V and 4 bases at J, with 20 bases in the middle. The V gene's germline CDR1 is DFQATT and CDR2 SNEGSKA (reference sequence). The CDR3 contains 16 residues. TCRdb redid the calling of the 5' RACE reads with MiXCR, one entry per CDR3 protein. The sample shows 250,000 or so distinct CDR3 sequences, 10% of them seen only once. This TCR came from a male donor with ankylosing spondylitis or in good health (not recorded which). The chain uses TRBV20-1 and TRBJ2-3; the D gene could be TRBD1 or TRBD2 (5 bases each). Sequencing used blood, either unsorted or a sorted T cell fraction (not recorded which). CDR3 loop: CSASSPGPESADTQYF. The CDR3 region has the DNA TGCAGTGCTAGTTCCCCGGGACCAGAAAGCGCAGATACGCAGTATTTT.